Below are 10 T cell receptor beta chains sequenced from a single sample in a study of blood T cells in healthy people across ages. PCR was performed a second time for about 6 to 11 cycles using a sample-barcoded 5' primer and a J-beta primer mix. TCRdb reanalysed the 5' RACE reads using MiXCR and keeps one entry per CDR3 protein. The sample includes around 790,000 distinct CDR3 sequences, roughly 44% seen only once; the top ten take roughly 18%. Sequencing used blood. The source of these receptors is a man in his 60s in good health.

The chain links TRBV25-1 to TRBJ2-1; D gene unclear. CDR1 and CDR2 from the germline V gene are MGHDK and SYGVNS. V lost 6 bases, J lost 0 bases, and 6 bases lay in between. The CDR3 length is 13 residues. The CDR3: CASRENSYNEQFF. DNA for the CDR3: TGTGCCAGCAGAGAGAACTCCTACAATGAGCAGTTCTTC.

The table lists this clonotype with a few counts. The chain employs TRBV5-6 and TRBJ1-1; D may be TRBD1 (6 bases). This CDR3 is built from 14 residues. Trimming took 2 bases from V and 4 from J, leaving 12 bases between them. Germline V gene data show CDR1 as SGHDT and CDR2 as YYEEEE. CDR3 region: CASSFGQPATEAFF. The CDR3 nucleotides are TGTGCCAGCAGCTTCGGACAGCCGGCCACTGAAGCTTTCTTT.

This chain connects TRBV12-3 or TRBV12-4 to TRBJ1-2; D is possibly TRBD1 (6 bases). CDR3 length equals 14 residues. Trimming removed 5 bases from V and 8 bases from J, with 18 bases in between. CDR3: CASSKWRGEYGYTF. As DNA, the CDR3 is TGTGCCAGCAGTAAATGGAGGGGGGAGTACGGCTACACCTTC.

This clonotype turned up a few times. This sequence joins TRBV28 and TRBJ2-7, with D possibly called TRBD1 or TRBD2 (5 bases each). Trimming cost V 4 bases and J 2 bases, with 18 bases left between them. CDR3 length: 16 amino acids. From germline, CDR1 is MDHEN and CDR2 SYDVKM. The CDR3 sequence: CASSSPGARKTYEQYF. In DNA form, the CDR3 reads TGTGCCAGCAGTTCCCCCGGGGCAAGAAAAACCTACGAGCAGTACTTC. Full variable domain (rest looked up from reference TRBV28 and TRBJ2-7): DVKVTQSSRYLVKRTGEKVFLECVQDMDHENMFWYRQDPGLGLRLIYFSYDVKMKEKGDIPEGYSVSREKKERFSLILESASTNQTSMYLCASSSPGARKTYEQYFGPGTRLTVT.

V gene TRBV6-2 or TRBV6-3 combines with J gene TRBJ2-1, with TRBD1 matching 8 bases. J was trimmed by 5 bases and V by 5 bases; bases with no gene match: 17. The CDR3 is 18 residues long. The germline V gene has CDR1 MNHEY and CDR2 SVGEGT. CDR3 loop: CASSNGRGREVFDNEQFF. DNA of the CDR3: TGTGCCAGCAGTAACGGCAGGGGGCGAGAGGTTTTTGACAATGAGCAGTTCTTC.

This clonotype was picked up a small number of times. This chain connects TRBV5-1 to TRBJ2-5; D perhaps matches TRBD2 (6 bases). The CDR3 consists of 13 residues. Trimming cost V 0 bases and J 3 bases, with 6 bases left between them. Germline loops: CDR1 SGHRS, CDR2 YFSETQ. CDR3 amino acids: CASSLEREETQYF. CDR3 coding DNA: TGCGCCAGCAGCTTGGAGCGGGAAGAGACCCAGTACTTC.

This clonotype was seen a few times. The chain recombines TRBV29-1 with TRBJ2-3; 7 bases are shared with TRBD1. V lost 4 bases to trimming and J lost 2 bases; unmatched junction nucleotides: 3. The germline V gene has CDR1 SQVTM and CDR2 ANQGSEA. There are 13 residues in the CDR3. CDR3 in DNA: TGCAGCGTTGTGGGACAGAACACAGATACGCAGTATTTT. It translates to CSVVGQNTDTQYF.

V is TRBV7-2 and J is TRBJ2-5; D may be TRBD1 (5 bases). Germline loops: CDR1 SGHTA, CDR2 FQGNSA. V gave up 5 bases and J gave up 5 bases, with 18 bases separating them. This CDR3 is built from 15 residues. The CDR3 DNA is TGTGCCAGCAGCCCCAGGGCCCTTCTTTTGGAGACCCAGTACTTC. Translating it yields CASSPRALLLETQYF.

This rearrangement joins TRBV27 to TRBJ2-3; D assignment may be TRBD1 or TRBD2 (5 bases each). CDR3 length: 11 residues. The germline V gene has CDR1 MNHEY and CDR2 SMNVEV (reference sequence). The germline V and J ends were trimmed by 5 bases and 14 bases, with 14 bases remaining between them. Written as DNA, the CDR3 is TGTGCCAGCAGTCCGGGACGAGGGCGGTATTTT. Residues: CASSPGRGRYF.

The V and J genes are TRBV6-9 and TRBJ2-3; no clear D gene. This CDR3 spans 17 amino acids. V lost 5 bases to trimming and J lost 0 bases, with 18 bases between them. Germline V CDR1 and CDR2: MNHGY, SVAAGI. The CDR3 DNA is TGTGCCAGCAGTAAAAGGCCTGGCAGCCCTAGCACAGATACGCAGTATTTT. It is translated as CASSKRPGSPSTDTQYF.